The 21 T cell receptor beta chains presented below share a single source sample, sequenced in a study of cytomegalovirus exposure and HLA in healthy donors. PCR amplification relied on 60 Vbeta primers (plus 13 Jbeta primers). Generated by immunoSEQ multiplex PCR, the TCRdb table keeps only in-frame clones and is missing some. There are approximately 160,000 clones in the sample; approximately 79% occur only once, and 1.5% to 2% lies in the top ten. Sequencing was carried out using PBMCs. These receptors were obtained from a human donor in good health.

V gene TRBV6-7 combines with J gene TRBJ2-1; TRBD1 matches 8 bases. TRBV6-7 is identified as an open reading frame with a role that is uncertain. J was trimmed by 4 bases and V by 2 bases; bases with no gene match: 4. The CDR3 totals 15 residues. The CDR3 here is CASSYHTGGYNEQFF. CDR3 DNA: TGTGCCAGCAGTTACCATACAGGGGGTTACAATGAGCAGTTCTTC.

The J gene is TRBJ2-4, the V gene TRBV5-1; a weak D match, TRBD2 (6 bases). The CDR3 consists of 16 residues. V was shortened by 4 bases and J by 0 bases, with 14 bases between the two germline ends. The V gene's germline CDR1 is SGHRS and CDR2 YFSETQ. The CDR3 sequence: CASSTGDSLAKNIQYF. The CDR3 DNA follows: TGCGCCAGCAGCACGGGGGATTCACTAGCCAAAAACATTCAGTACTTC.

The CDR3 bases are TGTGCCAGCAGTCTGACGGAGAACAATCAGCCCCAGCATTTT. Protein: CASSLTENNQPQHF. The genes are TRBV27 and TRBJ1-5; D gene unclear. The CDR3 loop spans 14 amino acids. Trimming removed 5 bases at V and 3 bases at J, with 11 bases between. CDR1 and CDR2 from the germline V gene are MNHEY and SMNVEV (reference sequence).

The chain carries TRBV5-1 and TRBJ1-1; 7 bases are a match to TRBD1. Trimming at V came to 4 bases and at J to 1 base, leaving 7 bases not matched to a gene. Germline-derived CDR1 and CDR2 are SGHRS and YFSETQ. The CDR3 loop spans 15 amino acids. The CDR3 protein is CASSGDSGWNTEAFF. The CDR3 region has the DNA TGCGCCAGCAGCGGGGACAGCGGGTGGAACACTGAAGCTTTCTTT.

The J gene is TRBJ1-1, the V gene TRBV5-1; 9 bases agree with TRBD1. The CDR3 runs to 15 residues. The V gene end was trimmed by 4 bases and the J gene end by 1 base; junction bases not matched to a gene: 5. Germline assignment: CDR1 SGHRS and CDR2 YFSETQ. This CDR3 reads CASSGGGQGNTEAFF. The CDR3 bases are TGCGCCAGCAGCGGGGGGGGACAGGGGAACACTGAAGCTTTCTTT. The full variable domain, with the rest looked up from reference TRBV5-1 and TRBJ1-1, is KAGVTQTPRYLIKTRGQQVTLSCSPISGHRSVSWYQQTPGQGLQFLFEYFSETQRNKGNFPGRFSGRQFSNSRSEMNVSTLELGDSALYLCASSGGGQGNTEAFFGQGTRLTVV.

This chain uses TRBV28 with TRBJ2-7, with a tentative D call TRBD2 (5 bases). The CDR3 is 14 residues long. V dropped 3 bases and J dropped 3 bases, with 12 bases sitting between them. The germline V gene has CDR1 MDHEN and CDR2 SYDVKM. The CDR3 coding sequence is TGTGCCAGCAGTTTCTCCGGGGAAGTCTACGAGCAGTACTTC. It is translated as CASSFSGEVYEQYF. Together with reference TRBV28 and TRBJ2-7, the CDR3 gives the full variable domain: DVKVTQSSRYLVKRTGEKVFLECVQDMDHENMFWYRQDPGLGLRLIYFSYDVKMKEKGDIPEGYSVSREKKERFSLILESASTNQTSMYLCASSFSGEVYEQYFGPGTRLTVT.

This rearrangement joins TRBV18 to TRBJ2-7; TRBD1 might be the D (7 bases). This CDR3 spans 16 amino acids. Trimming cost V 5 bases and J 4 bases, with 21 bases left between them. CDR1 and CDR2 (germline): KGHSH, LQKENI. CDR3 in DNA: TGTGCCAGCTCATCGCCCACCCGACAGGGACTGTACGAGCAGTACTTC. This gives the protein CASSSPTRQGLYEQYF.

The gene calls are TRBV27 and TRBJ2-3, with a tentative D call TRBD1 (6 bases). The germline V gene has CDR1 MNHEY and CDR2 SMNVEV (reference sequence). The CDR3 contains 15 residues. Trimming removed 2 bases from V and 6 bases from J, with 15 bases in between. Here the CDR3 DNA reads TGTGCCAGCAGTTTAGGCGGCGAGGGGGTCGATACGCAGTATTTT. Encoded protein: CASSLGGEGVDTQYF.

The chain carries TRBV23-1 and TRBJ2-7; 13 bases match TRBD2. TRBV23-1 is classed as an ORF, of uncertain function. The CDR3 runs to 15 residues. Unmatched junction bases numbered 4, after V lost 2 bases and J lost 6 bases. The CDR3 loop reads CASSQKGLAGPEQYF. In DNA, the CDR3 is TGCGCCAGCAGTCAAAAGGGACTAGCGGGACCCGAGCAGTACTTC.

The chain has TRBV11-2 and TRBJ2-1; D unclear. V was cut by 1 base and J by 5 bases, with 3 bases left in between. The CDR3 loop spans 12 amino acids. Germline-derived CDR1 and CDR2 are SGHAT and FQNNGV. The CDR3 sequence: CASSLANNEQFF. In DNA form, the CDR3 reads TGTGCCAGCAGCTTAGCTAACAATGAGCAGTTCTTC.

The V gene is TRBV4-1, the J gene TRBJ2-1, with 7 bases that match TRBD1. Germline V gene lookup returns CDR1 MGHRA and CDR2 YSYEKL. The CDR3 totals 15 residues. The J segment lost 5 bases and the V segment lost 1 base, leaving 5 bases of the junction unmatched. Written as DNA, the CDR3 is TGCGCCAGCAGCCAAGTAGGACAGGTCAACAATGAGCAGTTCTTC. Translation gives CASSQVGQVNNEQFF.

This chain connects TRBV4-1 to TRBJ2-3; TRBD2 matches at 9 bases. The V gene end was trimmed by 0 bases and the J gene end by 2 bases; junction bases not matched to a gene: 6. This CDR3 contains 17 residues. Germline V CDR1 and CDR2: MGHRA, YSYEKL. CDR3 residues: CASSQDQGGGATDTQYF. The CDR3 coding sequence is TGCGCCAGCAGCCAAGATCAAGGCGGGGGGGCCACAGATACGCAGTATTTT.

V usage is TRBV29-1 and J usage is TRBJ2-5; 7 nucleotides align to TRBD2. This CDR3 is 13 amino acids long. Trimming removed 5 bases from V and 5 bases from J; junction bases left unmatched: 8. Germline assignment: CDR1 SQVTM and CDR2 ANQGSEA. The CDR3 loop is CSVHDGGSETQYF. For the CDR3, the DNA is TGCAGCGTTCACGACGGGGGGTCCGAGACCCAGTACTTC.

The chain's CDR3 is CASSSGPPDTQYF. CDR3 coding DNA: TGTGCCAGCAGCTCAGGTCCTCCAGATACGCAGTATTTT. V usage is TRBV5-4 and J usage is TRBJ2-3; D remains unclear. Germline V lookup: CDR1 SGHNT, CDR2 YYREEE (reference sequence). The CDR3 is 13 amino acids. Trimming shortened V by 3 bases and J by 4 bases, and 9 bases separated the two germline ends.

This clone is a singleton in its sample. This chain joins TRBV7-2 and TRBJ2-7, with D perhaps matching TRBD1 (5 bases). Looked up from germline, CDR1 is SGHTA and CDR2 is FQGNSA. Trimming removed 6 bases from V and 1 base from J, with 13 bases in between. This CDR3 has 14 amino acids. In DNA, the CDR3 is TGTGCCAGCAGAACAACCAGGGAATCCTACGAGCAGTACTTC. Translation gives CASRTTRESYEQYF. The entire variable domain, with the rest obtained from reference TRBV7-2 and TRBJ2-7, is as follows: GAGVSQSPSNKVTEKGKDVELRCDPISGHTALYWYRQSLGQGLEFLIYFQGNSAPDKSGLPSDRFSAERTGGSVSTLTIQRTQQEDSAVYLCASRTTRESYEQYFGPGTRLTVT.

V usage is TRBV7-6 and J usage is TRBJ2-1, with TRBD1 matching over 11 bases. CDR1 SGHVS and CDR2 FNYEAQ come from the germline V gene. The CDR3 spans 17 residues. With V trimmed by 2 bases and J by 1 base, 4 bases remained unmatched. CDR3 residues: CASSLLGTGGSYNEQFF. CDR3 nucleotides: TGTGCCAGCAGCTTACTCGGGACAGGGGGATCCTACAATGAGCAGTTCTTC.

The chain carries TRBV7-3 and TRBJ2-1; D remains unclear. Germline CDR1 and CDR2: SGHTA and FQGTGA. V lost 5 bases to trimming and J lost 8 bases, with 22 bases between them. This CDR3 comprises 16 residues. In DNA form, the CDR3 reads TGTGCCAGCAGCCCGACTGTAATGTATGGTGTCGATGAGCAGTTCTTC. Protein sequence: CASSPTVMYGVDEQFF.

The rearrangement uses TRBV5-4 and TRBJ2-6, with 10 bases identical to TRBD1. The CDR3 spans 18 residues. Germline CDR1 SGHNT, CDR2 YYREEE (reference sequence). The V and J ends lost 5 bases and 0 bases, in that order; junction bases with no gene match: 8. The CDR3 bases are TGTGCCAGCAGAAAACCCGGGACAGGGGTCTCTGGGGCCAACGTCCTGACTTTC. As protein: CASRKPGTGVSGANVLTF.

The J gene is TRBJ1-6, the V gene TRBV5-1; 9 bases match TRBD1. From germline, CDR1 is SGHRS and CDR2 YFSETQ. The CDR3 contains 15 residues. V shed 4 bases and J 7 bases; nucleotides not matched to a gene: 6. In nucleotides, the CDR3 is TGCGCCAGCAGCGGGGGACAGGGTTGGAATTCACCCCTCCACTTT. Residues: CASSGGQGWNSPLHF.

The chain joins TRBV11-3 to TRBJ1-2; 7 nucleotides match TRBD1. Germline trimming cut 1 base from V and 2 bases from J; bases unmatched to any gene: 4. The CDR3 has 15 residues. Germline CDR1 SGHNT, CDR2 YENEEA. The CDR3 sequence: CASSLAGTENYGYTF. The CDR3 DNA follows: TGTGCCAGCAGCTTAGCAGGGACAGAGAACTATGGCTACACCTTC.

This chain connects TRBV7-8 to TRBJ2-1; TRBD2 agrees at 10 bases. In germline, CDR1 is SGHVS, CDR2 FQNEAQ. The CDR3 totals 22 residues. V shed 1 base, J shed 0 bases, and the junction held 18 bases outside the gene matches. CDR3 DNA: TGTGCCAGCAGCTTAGGTATTATAGGAGTCTGGACTAGCGGAAGCTCCTACAATGAGCAGTTCTTC. Translating it yields CASSLGIIGVWTSGSSYNEQFF.